The source of this T cell receptor beta chain is a study of shared clonotypes between healthy human individuals. Whole-study results and caveats: An effect of sequencing depth on clonotype sharing among donors was expected. Limited genetic and exposure-history diversity came from having few donors.

About this clone itself: Its antigen is unidentified.

Between the trimmed V and J ends, which lost 0 bases and 5 bases, there was a span of 11 bases. The CDR3 runs 15 residues. Germline V gene lookup returns CDR1 SGHNT and CDR2 YYREEE (reference sequence). The data were produced by immunoSEQ multiplex PCR, yet TCRdb's version contains in-frame clones alone and is incomplete. The table lists around 500,000 clones, about 76% of them singletons, with roughly an eighth in the top ten. The chain is built from TRBV5-4 and TRBJ2-2; no reliable D call. Sequenced input: PBMCs. The receptor's source is a woman aged 40 to 50 in good health. Some clones in this sample may be carry-over from other donors' samples. CDR3 DNA: TGTGCCAGCAGCTTGGACCGCGCGTGGACCGGGGAGCTGTTTTTT. It translates to CASSLDRAWTGELFF.